One and the same sample provided the 19 T cell receptor beta chains below, sequenced in a study of PD-L1 blockade in urothelial cancer. The assay was immunoSEQ multiplex PCR, and TCRdb's table has in-frame clones only and misses some. This table holds about 130,000 clones, about 84% found once. Time point: peripheral blood 6 weeks after treatment start. Sequences were derived from PBMCs, sampled around atezolizumab (anti-PD-L1) treatment. These receptors were collected from a man aged 50 to 60 with urothelial cancer.

This clone was found a few times. V usage is TRBV2 and J usage is TRBJ2-3; D not resolved. The CDR3 runs 12 residues. The V and J ends lost 9 bases and 6 bases respectively, with 13 bases between them. Germline CDR1 reads SNHLY; CDR2 reads FYNNEI. Written as DNA, the CDR3 is TGTGCCAGTCCCACAACGGAGGATACGCAGTATTTT. It yields the protein CASPTTEDTQYF.

The genes are TRBV5-1 and TRBJ1-4; 7 positions agree with TRBD1. Trimming at V came to 0 bases and at J to 0 bases, leaving 2 bases not matched to a gene. CDR3 size: 16 residues. Germline CDR1 SGHRS, CDR2 YFSETQ. CDR3 loop: CASSLAGTATNEKLFF. DNA of the CDR3: TGCGCCAGCAGCTTGGCCGGGACAGCAACTAATGAAAAACTGTTTTTT. The whole variable domain, remainder taken from reference TRBV5-1 and TRBJ1-4, is KAGVTQTPRYLIKTRGQQVTLSCSPISGHRSVSWYQQTPGQGLQFLFEYFSETQRNKGNFPGRFSGRQFSNSRSEMNVSTLELGDSALYLCASSLAGTATNEKLFFGSGTQLSVL.

The J gene is TRBJ1-2, the V gene TRBV29-1; 10 nucleotides agree with TRBD1. Germline lookup yields CDR1 SQVTM and CDR2 ANQGSEA. There are 14 residues in the CDR3. Trimming at V came to 6 bases and at J to 4 bases, leaving 8 bases not matched to a gene. This CDR3 is CSVMGTGVFYGYTF. DNA for the CDR3: TGCAGCGTGATGGGGACAGGGGTCTTCTATGGCTACACCTTC.

The chain combines TRBV9 with TRBJ1-5, with 9 bases identical to TRBD1. The J segment lost 4 bases and the V segment lost 3 bases, leaving 5 bases of the junction unmatched. The germline V gene encodes CDR1 SGDLS and CDR2 YYNGEE. CDR3 length equals 15 residues. Here the CDR3 reads CASSAAGTGNQPQHF. The CDR3 coding sequence is TGTGCCAGCAGCGCCGCCGGGACAGGGAATCAGCCCCAGCATTTT.

V gene TRBV6-1 combines with J gene TRBJ1-2, with D possibly being TRBD1 (5 bases). The CDR3 covers 13 residues. Germline V lookup: CDR1 MNHNS, CDR2 SASEGT. Trimming removed 6 bases from V and 4 bases from J, with 12 bases in between. The chain's CDR3 is CASRAGGGYGYTF. In DNA, the CDR3 is TGTGCCAGCAGGGCCGGCGGGGGCTATGGCTACACCTTC.

This sequence joins TRBV18 and TRBJ2-6, with 7 bases identical to TRBD1. The CDR3 covers 16 residues. CDR1 is KGHSH and CDR2 is LQKENI in the germline V gene. The V and J ends lost 3 bases and 2 bases, in that order; junction bases with no gene match: 4. This chain's CDR3 is CASSPGTGAGANVLTF. CDR3 coding DNA: TGTGCCAGCTCACCGGGAACAGGGGCTGGGGCCAACGTCCTGACTTTC.

The rearrangement joins TRBV30 to TRBJ2-1; the match to TRBD2 covers 8 bases. This CDR3 has 20 residues. With V trimmed by 5 bases and J by 2 bases, 23 bases remained unmatched. CDR1 is GTSNPN, CDR2 SVGIG, per germline (reference sequence). CDR3 amino acids: CAWHRRASGPRSGPYNEQFF. DNA for the CDR3: TGTGCCTGGCACAGAAGGGCTAGCGGGCCCAGGAGTGGTCCCTACAATGAGCAGTTCTTC.

This rearrangement joins TRBV5-1 to TRBJ1-6; 8 nucleotides agree with TRBD1. With 0 bases clipped from V and 7 bases from J, the junction kept 6 bases outside the gene matches. Germline loops: CDR1 SGHRS, CDR2 YFSETQ. The CDR3 covers 16 residues. CDR3 residues: CASSLGQGMRNSPLHF. DNA for the CDR3: TGCGCCAGCAGCTTGGGACAGGGGATGCGGAATTCACCCCTCCACTTT.

CDR3 nucleotide sequence: TGTGCCAGCAGCTTAGTGCTGCAGGTAGCGAGGAAAGAGACCCAGTACTTC. Amino acids: CASSLVLQVARKETQYF. The genes are TRBV7-2 and TRBJ2-5, with a weak D call TRBD2 (5 bases). With 1 base removed from V and 3 bases from J, the gap between germline ends came to 18 bases. The CDR3 totals 17 residues. CDR1 and CDR2 (germline): SGHTA, FQGNSA. Looking up the rest from reference TRBV7-2 and TRBJ2-5 gives the full variable domain: GAGVSQSPSNKVTEKGKDVELRCDPISGHTALYWYRQSLGQGLEFLIYFQGNSAPDKSGLPSDRFSAERTGGSVSTLTIQRTQQEDSAVYLCASSLVLQVARKETQYFGPGTRLLVL.

CDR3 amino acids: CASSQTGTGEQSYTF. In DNA form, the CDR3 reads TGTGCCAGCAGCCAAACAGGGACAGGGGAGCAGAGCTACACCTTC. The rearrangement uses TRBV28 and TRBJ1-2; 10 bases map to TRBD1. With V trimmed by 6 bases and J by 9 bases, 13 bases remained unmatched. The CDR3 length is 15 residues. The germline V gene encodes CDR1 MDHEN and CDR2 SYDVKM.

The chain employs TRBV19 and TRBJ2-1; D might be TRBD1 (5 bases). CDR1 and CDR2 from the germline V gene are LNHDA and SQIVND (reference sequence). The CDR3 runs 15 residues. Trimming pared 0 bases from V and 0 bases from J, leaving 6 bases between. CDR3 sequence (DNA): TGTGCCAGTAGTATAGATGGGGCCTCCTACAATGAGCAGTTCTTC. The encoded protein is CASSIDGASYNEQFF.

This clone was detected only once. The V and J genes are TRBV7-3 and TRBJ1-6, with D possibly TRBD1 on 5 matching bases. The V and J ends lost 0 bases and 10 bases respectively, with 13 bases between them. The germline V gene has CDR1 SGHTA and CDR2 FQGTGA. The length of the CDR3 is 15 residues. In DNA, the CDR3 is TGTGCCAGCAGCTTAACGGGGGGTGAGCGATCACCCCTCCACTTT. This gives the protein CASSLTGGERSPLHF.

This rearrangement joins TRBV15 to TRBJ2-7, with D possibly being TRBD1 (6 bases). Germline V gene sequence: CDR1 LNHNV, CDR2 YYDKDF (reference sequence). The CDR3 is made up of 13 amino acids. The V end was cut by 1 base, the J end by 6 bases, with 10 bases between. The CDR3 loop reads CATSRATGFEQYF. The DNA for the CDR3 is TGTGCCACCAGCAGAGCAACAGGGTTCGAGCAGTACTTC.

The gene calls are TRBV4-1 and TRBJ1-5; maybe TRBD1 (5 bases). With 4 bases removed from V and 7 bases from J, the gap between germline ends came to 14 bases. CDR1 is MGHRA, CDR2 YSYEKL, per germline. There are 14 residues in the CDR3. This chain's CDR3 is CASSLAGRGQPQHF. DNA of the CDR3: TGCGCCAGCAGCCTTGCAGGGAGGGGCCAGCCCCAGCATTTT.

This clone has a handful of counts. The chain is built from TRBV5-1 and TRBJ1-2; unclear D gene. This CDR3 contains 13 residues. Trimming took off 0 bases at V and 10 bases at J, with 13 bases between the two ends. CDR1 SGHRS and CDR2 YFSETQ come from the germline V gene. The DNA for the CDR3 is TGCGCCAGCAGCTTGGATAACAGCAGGAACTACACCTTC. Amino acid sequence: CASSLDNSRNYTF. Drawing the rest from reference TRBV5-1 and TRBJ1-2, the complete variable domain is KAGVTQTPRYLIKTRGQQVTLSCSPISGHRSVSWYQQTPGQGLQFLFEYFSETQRNKGNFPGRFSGRQFSNSRSEMNVSTLELGDSALYLCASSLDNSRNYTFGSGTRLTVV.

The V call is TRBV19, the J call TRBJ2-7, with 11 bases that match TRBD2. The CDR3 consists of 14 residues. V was pared by 5 bases and J by 3 bases, with 3 bases of the junction left unmatched. Germline V lookup: CDR1 LNHDA, CDR2 SQIVND (reference sequence). CDR3 loop: CASSVGLAVYEQYF. The CDR3 bases are TGTGCCAGTAGTGTGGGACTAGCGGTCTACGAGCAGTACTTC.

The chain is built from TRBV6-6 and TRBJ2-7; maybe TRBD1 (6 bases). V was cut by 6 bases and J by 4 bases, with 22 bases left in between. This CDR3 contains 16 residues. Germline V gene sequence: CDR1 MNHNY, CDR2 SVGAGI (reference sequence). CDR3 bases: TGTGCCAGCAGGGGGGCCATGCAGGGCTTTAGGTACGAGCAGTACTTC. It is translated as CASRGAMQGFRYEQYF.

The genes are TRBV28 and TRBJ1-5; maybe TRBD1 (5 bases). Germline V gene data show CDR1 as MDHEN and CDR2 as SYDVKM. V shed 2 bases and J shed 6 bases, with 11 bases lying between them. The CDR3 extends over 14 amino acids. Here the CDR3 reads CASSLQGWSQPQHF. CDR3 coding DNA: TGTGCCAGCAGTTTACAGGGTTGGTCTCAGCCCCAGCATTTT. The entire variable domain, with the rest obtained from reference TRBV28 and TRBJ1-5, is as follows: DVKVTQSSRYLVKRTGEKVFLECVQDMDHENMFWYRQDPGLGLRLIYFSYDVKMKEKGDIPEGYSVSREKKERFSLILESASTNQTSMYLCASSLQGWSQPQHFGDGTRLSIL.

The chain couples TRBV11-2 to TRBJ1-1; a possible D gene is TRBD1 (5 bases). This CDR3 has 17 residues. V dropped 2 bases and J dropped 3 bases, with 19 bases sitting between them. Germline-derived CDR1 and CDR2 are SGHAT and FQNNGV. The CDR3 reads CASSLTLQGRLDTEAFF. In nucleotides, the CDR3 is TGTGCCAGCAGCTTAACGCTCCAGGGAAGGTTAGACACTGAAGCTTTCTTT.